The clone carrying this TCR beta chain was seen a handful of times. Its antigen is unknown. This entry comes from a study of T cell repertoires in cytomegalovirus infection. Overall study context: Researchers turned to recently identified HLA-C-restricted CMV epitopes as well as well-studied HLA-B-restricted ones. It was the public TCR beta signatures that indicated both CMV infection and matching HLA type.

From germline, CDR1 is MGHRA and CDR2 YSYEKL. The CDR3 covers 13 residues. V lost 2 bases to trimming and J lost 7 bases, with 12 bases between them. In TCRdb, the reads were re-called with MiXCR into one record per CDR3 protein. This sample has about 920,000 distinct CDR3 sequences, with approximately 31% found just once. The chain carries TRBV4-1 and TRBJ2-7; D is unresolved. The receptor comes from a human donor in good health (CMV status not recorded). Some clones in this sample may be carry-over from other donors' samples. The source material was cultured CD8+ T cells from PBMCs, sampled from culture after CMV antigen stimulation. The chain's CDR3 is CASSQIHKREQYF. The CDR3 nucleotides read TGCGCCAGCAGCCAAATCCACAAACGGGAGCAGTACTTC.